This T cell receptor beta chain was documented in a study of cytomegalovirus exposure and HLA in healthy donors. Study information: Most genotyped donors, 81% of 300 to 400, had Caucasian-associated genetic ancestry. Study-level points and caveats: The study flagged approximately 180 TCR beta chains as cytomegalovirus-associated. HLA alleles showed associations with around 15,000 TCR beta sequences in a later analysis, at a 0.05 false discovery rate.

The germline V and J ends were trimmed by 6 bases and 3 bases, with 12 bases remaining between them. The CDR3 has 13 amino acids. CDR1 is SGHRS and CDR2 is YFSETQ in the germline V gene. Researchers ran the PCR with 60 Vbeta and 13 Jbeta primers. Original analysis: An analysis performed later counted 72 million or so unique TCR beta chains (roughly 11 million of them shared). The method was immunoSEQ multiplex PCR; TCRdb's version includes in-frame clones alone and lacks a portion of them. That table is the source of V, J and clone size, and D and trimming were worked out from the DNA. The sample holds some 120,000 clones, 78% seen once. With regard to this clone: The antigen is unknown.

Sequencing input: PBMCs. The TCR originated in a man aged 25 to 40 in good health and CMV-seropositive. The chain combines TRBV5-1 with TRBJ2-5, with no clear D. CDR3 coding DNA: TGCGCCAGCACTAAGAATGCAAAAGAGACCCAGTACTTC. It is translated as CASTKNAKETQYF.